Reported below is one T cell receptor (beta chain). What it recognizes is unknown. The sample belongs to a study of cytomegalovirus exposure and HLA in healthy donors. General study findings and limits: Trimming of TCR beta V- and J-genes showed a link, identified in a later analysis, to a missense DCLRE1C variant. Cytomegalovirus association was listed for 164 TCR beta chains.

PCR employed 60 Vbeta and 13 Jbeta primers. Sequencing used immunoSEQ multiplex PCR; TCRdb keeps in-frame clones, though not all of them. This sample contains over 65,000 clones. The CDR3 contains 16 residues. V was clipped by 2 bases and J by 9 bases; unmatched bases: 12. Germline V gene sequence: CDR1 LNHDA, CDR2 SQIVND (reference sequence). The sample consisted of PBMCs. The origin of this receptor is a woman in her 30s in good health and CMV-seronegative. The V call is TRBV19, the J call TRBJ1-5, with 8 bases that match TRBD1. In DNA, the CDR3 is TGTGCCAGTAGTATAAGGACAGGGATTCGGCCGAGGCCCCAGCATTTT. Residues: CASSIRTGIRPRPQHF. Full variable domain (remainder filled in from reference TRBV19 and TRBJ1-5): DGGITQSPKYLFRKEGQNVTLSCEQNLNHDAMYWYRQDPGQGLRLIYYSQIVNDFQKGDIAEGYSVSREKKESFPLTVTSAQKNPTAFYLCASSIRTGIRPRPQHFGDGTRLSIL.